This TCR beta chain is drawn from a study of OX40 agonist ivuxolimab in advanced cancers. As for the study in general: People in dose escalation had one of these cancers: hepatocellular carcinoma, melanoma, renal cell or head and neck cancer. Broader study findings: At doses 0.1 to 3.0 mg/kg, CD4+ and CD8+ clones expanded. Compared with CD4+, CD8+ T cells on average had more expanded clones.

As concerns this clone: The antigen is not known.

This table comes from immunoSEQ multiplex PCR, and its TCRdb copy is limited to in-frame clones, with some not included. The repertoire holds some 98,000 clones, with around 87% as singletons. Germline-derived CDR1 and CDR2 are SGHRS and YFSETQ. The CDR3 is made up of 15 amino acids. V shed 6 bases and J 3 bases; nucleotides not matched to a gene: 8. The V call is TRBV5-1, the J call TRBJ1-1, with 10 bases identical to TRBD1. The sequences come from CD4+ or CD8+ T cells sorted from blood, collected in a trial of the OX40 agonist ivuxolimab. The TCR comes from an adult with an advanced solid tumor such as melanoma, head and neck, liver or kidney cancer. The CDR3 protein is CASTRQGAVDTEAFF. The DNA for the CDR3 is TGCGCCAGCACCCGACAGGGGGCTGTGGACACTGAAGCTTTCTTT.